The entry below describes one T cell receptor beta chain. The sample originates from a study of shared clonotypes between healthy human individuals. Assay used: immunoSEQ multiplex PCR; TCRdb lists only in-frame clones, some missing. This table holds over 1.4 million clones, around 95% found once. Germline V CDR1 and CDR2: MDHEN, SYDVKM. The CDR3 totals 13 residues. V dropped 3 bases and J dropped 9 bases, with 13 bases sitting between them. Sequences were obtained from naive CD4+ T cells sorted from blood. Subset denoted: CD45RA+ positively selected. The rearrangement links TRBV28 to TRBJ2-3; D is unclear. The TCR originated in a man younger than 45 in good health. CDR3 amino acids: CASSFQYMRTQYF. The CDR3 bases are TGTGCCAGCAGTTTTCAATATATGAGGACGCAGTATTTT. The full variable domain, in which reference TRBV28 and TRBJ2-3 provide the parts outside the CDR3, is DVKVTQSSRYLVKRTGEKVFLECVQDMDHENMFWYRQDPGLGLRLIYFSYDVKMKEKGDIPEGYSVSREKKERFSLILESASTNQTSMYLCASSFQYMRTQYFGPGTRLTVL.